The rows below give T cell receptor beta chains drawn from one sample of a study of identical twins. In TCRdb, the 5' RACE reads were re-called with MiXCR into one record per CDR3 protein. The sample carries some 330,000 distinct CDR3 sequences, approximately 8.8% recorded once. The sequencing input was naive T cells sorted from blood. The receptors shown here come from a woman in her forties or fifties in good health. Each CDR3 is given with its conserved first and last residue. Part of the rows lack a size; the others show once, few, many or a class for expanded clones.

>TRBV10-1|many|TRBJ2-3
CASRGRTSATDTQYF
>TRBV5-1|few|TRBJ2-2
CASSADRTNTGELFF
>TRBV18|few|TRBJ2-1
CASSPLSSYNEQFF
>TRBV5-1|few|TRBJ1-2
CASSFSVRQGALGGYTF
>TRBV7-2|few|TRBJ2-5
CASSFGVRQETQYF
>TRBV13|-|TRBJ2-5
CASSLASAQETQYF
>TRBV20-1|medium-sized|TRBJ2-3
CSARVPGLAGGPISTDTQYF
>TRBV29-1|many|TRBJ2-5
CSAGGTGWLETQYF
>TRBV7-9|-|TRBJ2-2
CASTSGLARPGELFF
>TRBV2|few|TRBJ2-5
CASSRDGGARWETQYF
>TRBV5-5|many|TRBJ2-1
CASSSGLAGTYNEQFF
>TRBV11-3|-|TRBJ2-2
CASSPLGAGGELFF
>TRBV6-5|few|TRBJ2-3
CASRPNKLAGVLDTQYF
>TRBV5-1|many|TRBJ2-1
CASSVNRAAYNEQFF
>TRBV3-1|-|TRBJ1-3
CASSQRQELRNTIYF
>TRBV20-1|-|TRBJ2-1
CSGLAPGLASEQFF
>TRBV12-3/TRBV12-4|many|TRBJ2-1
CASRDGQGAQNEQFF
>TRBV3-1|many|TRBJ1-5
CASSFDYDQPQHF
>TRBV10-3|-|TRBJ1-6
CAAGQGGARSPLHF
>TRBV5-1|-|TRBJ1-2
CASSSEGAQFGYTF
>TRBV24-1|many|TRBJ2-1
CATSTRDNYNEQFF
>TRBV5-1|-|TRBJ1-5
CASSLDGLDQPQHF
>TRBV20-1|few|TRBJ2-3
CSARVPSESFRTQYF
>TRBV2|-|TRBJ1-5
CASSEDRLNQPQHF
>TRBV3-1|-|TRBJ2-5
CASSQDLRGTVKTQYF
>TRBV19|-|TRBJ2-4
CASSLTSRGIQYF
>TRBV6-2/TRBV6-3|few|TRBJ2-5
CASSYPTVLEETQYF
>TRBV6-2/TRBV6-3|few|TRBJ1-5
CASIKDGGGQPQHF
>TRBV15|many|TRBJ1-1
CAIQTRGSNTEAFF
>TRBV7-8|many|TRBJ2-5
CASSQTVGGETQYF
>TRBV6-6|many|TRBJ2-1
CASTRGTSGGGEQFF
>TRBV12-3/TRBV12-4|few|TRBJ2-5
CASSGTRTETQYF
>TRBV20-1|few|TRBJ2-3
CSARDQDPDTQYF
>TRBV28|-|TRBJ1-2
CASSYGGRRTSNYGYTF
>TRBV20-1|-|TRBJ2-1
CSASIDEQFF
>TRBV5-1|many|TRBJ2-5
CASSSGTEQETQYF
>TRBV12-3/TRBV12-4|-|TRBJ1-5
CASSLQGPNQPQHF
>TRBV7-9|few|TRBJ2-5
CASSPRDIGETQYF
>TRBV29-1|-|TRBJ2-7
CSVEGTAYEQYF
>TRBV29-1|-|TRBJ2-3
CSVYGSWPDTQYF
>TRBV5-1|few|TRBJ2-2
CASSLSGTANTGELFF
>TRBV27|many|TRBJ2-1
CASSLYEGRGEQFF
>TRBV11-2|-|TRBJ2-3
CASSFDNTQYF
>TRBV6-5|few|TRBJ2-1
CASSRRLAGNDEQFF
>TRBV20-1|-|TRBJ1-2
CSAIPQAGYTF
>TRBV27|many|TRBJ2-1
CASSLSSPEYNEQFF
>TRBV9|-|TRBJ1-1
CASSPPGGRTEAFF
>TRBV10-3|few|TRBJ1-2
CAISAGTVYGYTF
>TRBV29-1|many|TRBJ2-1
CSVGTVGEQFF
>TRBV2|-|TRBJ2-1
CASSRDRGTDEQFF
>TRBV4-2|many|TRBJ2-2
CASSQDGESTKRSGELFF